These 13 T cell receptor beta chains were all obtained from the same sample, sequenced in a study of a mutant IDH1 vaccine in newly diagnosed glioma. Time point described: week 5, during vaccination. A single vaccine dose contained 300 ug of mutant IDH1 20-mer peptide, and topical imiquimod was used with it. No antigen has been identified for these receptors. Sequencing was performed with immunoSEQ multiplex PCR; in TCRdb, only in-frame clones are kept and a portion is missing. The sample holds about 50,000 clones, 78% seen once. The input for sequencing was PBMCs, taken from a glioma patient whose treatment included an IDH1 peptide vaccine. The receptor source for this set is a man aged 50-60 years with glioma.

This chain links TRBV5-1 with TRBJ2-7; 10 bases map to TRBD1. The germline V gene has CDR1 SGHRS and CDR2 YFSETQ. The CDR3 loop spans 16 amino acids. The trim removed 4 bases at V and 4 bases at J, leaving 11 bases unmatched. The CDR3 sequence is CASSLARGQGTYEQYF. DNA for the CDR3: TGCGCCAGCAGCCTCGCAAGGGGACAGGGGACTTACGAGCAGTACTTC.

This chain links TRBV7-9 with TRBJ2-2, with 9 bases aligning to TRBD1. The CDR3 is made up of 15 amino acids. Germline trimming cut 7 bases from V and 2 bases from J; bases unmatched to any gene: 5. The germline CDR1 and CDR2 sequences are SEHNR and FQNEAQ (reference sequence). CDR3 DNA: TGTGCCAGCAAAGGACAGGGGATTAACACCGGGGAGCTGTTTTTT. This translates into CASKGQGINTGELFF.

The CDR3 protein is CASSGGGSRIEQFF. For the CDR3, the DNA is TGTGCCAGCAGCGGAGGGGGGTCCCGTATAGAGCAGTTCTTC. The genes are TRBV7-8 and TRBJ2-1; D may match TRBD1 or TRBD2 (6 bases each). From germline, CDR1 is SGHVS and CDR2 FQNEAQ. The ends were cut back, 5 bases at V and 10 bases at J, with 18 bases in the middle. The CDR3 loop spans 14 amino acids.

The chain links TRBV5-1 to TRBJ1-1, with a weak D call TRBD1 (5 bases). Germline assignment: CDR1 SGHRS and CDR2 YFSETQ. CDR3 length equals 16 residues. Trimming removed 4 bases at V and 6 bases at J, with 22 bases between. CDR3 sequence: CASSPVQGLISSEAFF. CDR3 in DNA: TGCGCCAGCAGCCCCGTTCAGGGTTTGATAAGCTCTGAAGCTTTCTTT.

This chain joins TRBV14 and TRBJ1-1; the D is unclear. CDR3 size: 17 residues. CDR1 and CDR2 (germline): SGHDN, FVKESK. V was shortened by 4 bases and J by 5 bases, with 23 bases between the two germline ends. As DNA, the CDR3 is TGTGCCAGCAGCCCCTCCTACCGGCGCCACGGAGGGACTGAAGCTTTCTTT. This codes for CASSPSYRRHGGTEAFF. Together with reference TRBV14 and TRBJ1-1, the CDR3 gives the full variable domain: EAGVTQFPSHSVIEKGQTVTLRCDPISGHDNLYWYRRVMGKEIKFLLHFVKESKQDESGMPNNRFLAERTGGTYSTLKVQPAELEDSGVYFCASSPSYRRHGGTEAFFGQGTRLTVV.

This clone occurred once. The J gene is TRBJ1-3, the V gene TRBV7-9; no clear D. Germline CDR1 reads SEHNR; CDR2 reads FQNEAQ (reference sequence). Trimming took off 1 base at V and 0 bases at J, with 7 bases between the two ends. This CDR3 is 15 amino acids long. CDR3 in amino acids: CASSLGWGSGNTIYF. The DNA for the CDR3 is TGTGCCAGCAGCTTAGGGTGGGGCTCTGGAAACACCATATATTTT.

This chain links TRBV18 with TRBJ1-1; D is undetermined. V was pared by 2 bases and J by 7 bases, with 8 bases between. Germline V gives CDR1 KGHSH, CDR2 LQKENI. The CDR3 is made up of 12 amino acids. The CDR3 DNA sequence: TGTGCCAGCTCACCAGACTCGAATGAAGCTTTCTTT. This codes for CASSPDSNEAFF.

The chain uses TRBV2 and TRBJ1-5, with D hard to call. CDR1 and CDR2 (germline): SNHLY, FYNNEI. CDR3 size: 13 residues. The V end lost 6 bases, the J end lost 6 bases, and 12 bases lay between the germline ends. In DNA, the CDR3 is TGTGCCAGCAGGTTCCGAACGATTCAGCCCCAGCATTTT. This encodes CASRFRTIQPQHF.

The J gene is TRBJ2-7, the V gene TRBV2; no firm D call. The CDR3 contains 13 residues. The germline V gene has CDR1 SNHLY and CDR2 FYNNEI. V lost 3 bases and J lost 4, with 10 bases in between. The CDR3 is CASSDRPHYEQYF. CDR3 in DNA: TGTGCCAGCAGTGATAGGCCTCATTACGAGCAGTACTTC.

The CDR3 bases are TGCGCCAGCAGCCAAGATCCCACTAGCGGAGAGCAGTTCTTC. It is translated as CASSQDPTSGEQFF. The V call is TRBV4-1, the J call TRBJ2-1; 8 positions match TRBD2. The germline V gene encodes CDR1 MGHRA and CDR2 YSYEKL. This CDR3 region has 14 residues. Trimming took 0 bases from V and 10 from J; bases not matched to a gene: 5.

This chain uses TRBV15 with TRBJ1-2; D may be TRBD1 (5 bases). The CDR3 spans 14 residues. Between the trimmed V and J ends, which lost 1 base and 2 bases, there was a span of 8 bases. Germline V gene data show CDR1 as LNHNV and CDR2 as YYDKDF (reference sequence). The CDR3 loop is CATSRARGNYGYTF. The CDR3 DNA is TGTGCCACCAGCAGAGCCCGGGGGAACTATGGCTACACCTTC.

The chain recombines TRBV28 with TRBJ2-7; TRBD2 aligns across 13 bases. Germline CDR1 MDHEN, CDR2 SYDVKM. This CDR3 region has 16 residues. The V gene end was trimmed by 4 bases and the J gene end by 2 bases; junction bases not matched to a gene: 5. The CDR3 DNA is TGTGCCAGCAGTTGGACTAGCGGGAGCAAACCCTACGAGCAGTACTTC. Translating it yields CASSWTSGSKPYEQYF.

This clone was seen a handful of times. The chain uses TRBV29-1 and TRBJ1-1, with 10 bases fitting TRBD1. Germline-derived CDR1 and CDR2 are SQVTM and ANQGSEA. The CDR3 sequence is 14 residues long. The ends lost 5 bases at V and 3 bases at J; junction bases unmatched: 6. The CDR3 bases are TGCAGCGTTCAAGGACAGGGGGGATACACTGAAGCTTTCTTT. Translating gives CSVQGQGGYTEAFF. The variable domain in full, completed from reference TRBV29-1 and TRBJ1-1, reads SAVISQKPSRDICQRGTSLTIQCQVDSQVTMMFWYRQQPGQSLTLIATANQGSEATYESGFVIDKFPISRPNLTFSTLTVSNMSPEDSSIYLCSVQGQGGYTEAFFGQGTRLTVV.